The 4 T cell receptor beta chains given below trace back to one sample, sequenced in a study of CD8 T cells in Susac syndrome. Random hexamers were used to reverse transcribe an amount of roughly 0.45 to 1 ug RNA. MiXCR, applied by TCRdb to the immunoSEQ multiplex PCR reads, yields one record per CDR3 protein. The data contain about 300,000 distinct CDR3 sequences, 70% to 90% of them singletons. Sequencing input: CD8+ T cells from PBMCs. All receptors derive from a human donor with multiple sclerosis.

This rearrangement joins TRBV6-2 or TRBV6-3 to TRBJ1-5; no reliable D call. This CDR3 has 13 residues. CDR1 MNHEY and CDR2 SVGEGT come from the germline V gene. The V gene lost 7 bases and the J gene lost 3 bases, with 10 bases spanning the gap. CDR3 protein: CASTLDPNQPQHF. In DNA form, the CDR3 reads TGTGCCAGCACTCTCGACCCCAATCAGCCCCAGCATTTT.

The chain joins TRBV7-9 to TRBJ2-7; unclear D gene. The CDR3 is made up of 13 amino acids. Germline V gives CDR1 SEHNR, CDR2 FQNEAQ (reference sequence). Trimming shortened V by 1 base and J by 3 bases, and 7 bases separated the two germline ends. CDR3 sequence: CASSLVGLYEQYF. Written as DNA, the CDR3 is TGTGCCAGCAGCTTAGTTGGGCTCTACGAGCAGTACTTC.

This clonotype was seen a few times. The chain recombines TRBV7-2 with TRBJ1-5; possibly TRBD1 for D (6 bases). Between the trimmed V and J ends, which lost 5 bases and 3 bases, there was a span of 14 bases. The germline V gene has CDR1 SGHTA and CDR2 FQGNSA. This CDR3 contains 15 residues. CDR3 region: CASSPSVGANQPQHF. The CDR3 DNA sequence: TGTGCCAGCAGCCCATCGGTGGGGGCCAATCAGCCCCAGCATTTT.

This clonotype came up once. The V call is TRBV20-1, the J call TRBJ2-1; D might be TRBD2 (5 bases). The V and J ends lost 3 bases and 3 bases respectively, with 18 bases between them. Germline V gene data show CDR1 as DFQATT and CDR2 as SNEGSKA (reference sequence). The CDR3 contains 16 residues. Written as DNA, the CDR3 is TGCAGTGCTAGGCTAGCCCACGGTACCATCTACAATGAGCAGTTCTTC. Its protein product is CSARLAHGTIYNEQFF.